This TCR beta chain was sequenced during a study of persistence of HIV-infected CD4 T cells. Cells were stimulated nonspecifically with anti-CD3/anti-CD28 magnetic beads. Responding CD4+ T cells were sorted by upregulation of both CD40 ligand and CD69. Suppressive ART was started during chronic HIV-1 infection in these adults. PBMCs were depleted of CD8+ T cells before stimulation. The libraries were made with immunoSEQ version 4 in survey mode. The data were produced by immunoSEQ multiplex PCR, yet TCRdb's version contains in-frame clones alone and is incomplete. This table holds 35,000 to 45,000 clones, about nine tenths found once. A note on this clone: As yet, its antigen is unknown.

V was pared by 5 bases and J by 4 bases, with 12 bases between. Germline V gene lookup returns CDR1 GTSNPN and CDR2 SVGIG (reference sequence). CDR3 length: 13 amino acids. The chain couples TRBV30 to TRBJ2-1, with D perhaps TRBD1 or TRBD2 (5 bases each). The clonotype comes from an adult man with HIV who was CMV-seropositive. This specimen was CD4+ T cells sorted from PBMCs after approximately 19-hour stimulation, taken from a patient who received antiretroviral therapy. CDR3 protein: CAWGTRSYNEQFF. CDR3 sequence (DNA): TGTGCCTGGGGGACCCGGAGTTACAATGAGCAGTTCTTC.